This T cell receptor beta chain appears in the sequencing data of a study of OX40 agonist ivuxolimab in advanced cancers. General notes on the study: The costimulatory receptor OX40 (CD134) was targeted by ivuxolimab, a fully human IgG2 agonistic monoclonal antibody. Intravenous ivuxolimab was administered to patients every 2 weeks at six dose levels: 0.01, 0.1, 0.3, 1.5, 3 and 10 mg/kg. Among the 50 to 55 dose-escalation patients, 19 had hepatocellular carcinoma, roughly 15 melanoma, 9 renal cell carcinoma and 9 head and neck cancer. In the dose-escalation cohort, 75% to 85% of patients were male, and the mean age was 60 years with a range of roughly 20 to 79. Prior anti-PD-1, anti-PD-L1 or anti-CTLA-4 therapy was permitted, and checkpoint inhibitors had been received by approximately 39% of dose-escalation patients. Partial responses were achieved by three dose-escalation patients, of whom one had hepatocellular carcinoma and two had cutaneous melanoma. The point of sequencing TCRbeta in the periphery was to test whether ivuxolimab changed TCR sequence diversity and drove clonal T-cell expansion. The paper covers the monotherapy dose-escalation part of the phase I ivuxolimab trial, which included N of about 50 patients.

In the germline V gene, CDR1 corresponds to SQVTM and CDR2 to ANQGSEA. V is clipped by 4 bases and J by 3 bases, and the sequence between their germline boundaries is 13 bases long. The CDR3 holds 14 amino acids from the cysteine to the phenylalanine. Just CDR3 DNA is preserved here, 42 bases in frame from base 1. Beyond this particular receptor, the publication reports: After ivuxolimab, CD8+ T cells had more expanded clones than CD4+ T cells on average. Antigen specificity was not determined for the clonally expanded peripheral T cells. Clonal expansion of both CD4+ and CD8+ blood T cells was observed from baseline to week 6 at doses 0.1 to 3.0 mg/kg. Low levels of normalized T-cell clonal expansion were also seen in some patients who did not respond. In the 0.1-3.0 mg/kg groups, partial responders were among the patients with the lowest normalized peripheral clonal expansion, particularly in CD8+ T cells.

To note about this clone: Its specific antigen is unknown. No per-base quality is available; no much larger clone lies one base away.

The trial excluded patients who had a history of autoimmune disease or were on systemic immunosuppression. Peripheral blood for TCR sequencing was drawn from every dose cohort at baseline, at cycle 4 day 1 and at cycle 7 day 1. The samples were taken from a phase I, first-in-human, multicenter, open-label dose-escalation trial of ivuxolimab. Adults with locally advanced or metastatic head and neck squamous cell, hepatocellular, melanoma or renal cell carcinoma were enrolled in the trial. Before TCR sequencing, CD4+ and CD8+ T cells were separately sorted from peripheral blood. To sequence the TCRbeta CDR3 region, genomic DNA was isolated from the sorted cells. The immunoSEQ Assay was used to sequence the TCRbeta CDR3 regions. TCRdb stores this immuneACCESS table with in-frame sequences only. Part of the clones is absent; in the studies checked, under half of the shortfall reflects unresolved V genes, and no reason is known for the rest. A total of some 87,000 clones appear in this sample, roughly 88% of them only once. 0.6% to 0.9% of the sample lies in the top ten.

The rearrangement combines TRBV29-1 with TRBJ2-1; the D gene cannot be named for sure. The TCR was taken from an adult with an advanced solid tumor such as melanoma, head and neck, liver or kidney cancer. The sequencing here drew on CD4+ or CD8+ T cells sorted from blood, taken in a trial of the OX40 agonist ivuxolimab. The DNA sequence is as follows: TGCAGCGTTGCGGGTGGCCTTGACTACAATGAGCAGTTCTTC. The translation is CSVAGGLDYNEQFF.